The present T cell receptor (beta chain) was sequenced within a study of spatial heterogeneity in lung cancer. The sample holds a few counts of this clonotype. TCRdb reprocessed the 5' RACE reads with MiXCR, giving one entry per CDR3 protein. The data hold about 92,000 distinct CDR3 sequences, with more than 10% observed a single time. Time point noted: sample taken at primary tumor resection. V shed 5 bases and J 0 bases; nucleotides not matched to a gene: 8. CDR1 and CDR2 (germline): SGHRS, YFSETQ. CDR3 length: 15 amino acids. Sequenced material: PBMCs, taken at surgery. The sequence came from a male donor with early-stage non-small cell lung cancer. The chain recombines TRBV5-1 with TRBJ2-7; 7 positions match TRBD1. The CDR3 sequence: CASRITGTASYEQYF. The CDR3 nucleotides read TGCGCCAGCAGAATAACCGGGACAGCCTCCTACGAGCAGTACTTC.